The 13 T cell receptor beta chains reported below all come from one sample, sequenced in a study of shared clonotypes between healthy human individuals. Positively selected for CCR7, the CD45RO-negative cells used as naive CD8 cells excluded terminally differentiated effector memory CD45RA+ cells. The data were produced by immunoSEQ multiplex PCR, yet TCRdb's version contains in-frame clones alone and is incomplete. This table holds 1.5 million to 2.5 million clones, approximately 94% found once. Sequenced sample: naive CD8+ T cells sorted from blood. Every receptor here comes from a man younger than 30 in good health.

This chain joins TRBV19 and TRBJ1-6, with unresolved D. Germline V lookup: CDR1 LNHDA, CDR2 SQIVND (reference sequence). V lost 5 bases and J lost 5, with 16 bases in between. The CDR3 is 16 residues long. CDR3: CASSGLRGQDNSPLHF. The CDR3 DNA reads TGTGCCAGTAGTGGGCTTCGAGGGCAGGATAATTCACCCCTCCACTTT.

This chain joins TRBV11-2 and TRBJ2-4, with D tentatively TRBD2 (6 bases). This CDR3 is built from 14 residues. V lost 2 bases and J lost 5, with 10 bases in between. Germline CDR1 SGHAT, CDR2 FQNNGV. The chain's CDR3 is CASSLREDQNIQYF. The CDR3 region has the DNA TGTGCCAGCAGCTTAAGGGAGGACCAAAACATTCAGTACTTC.

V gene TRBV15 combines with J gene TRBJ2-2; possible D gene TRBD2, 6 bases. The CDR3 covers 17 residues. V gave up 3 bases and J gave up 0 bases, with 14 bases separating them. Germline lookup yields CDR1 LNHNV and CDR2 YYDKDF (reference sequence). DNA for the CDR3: TGTGCCACCAGCAGTGAAGGGACTCCTGCGAACACCGGGGAGCTGTTTTTT. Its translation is CATSSEGTPANTGELFF.

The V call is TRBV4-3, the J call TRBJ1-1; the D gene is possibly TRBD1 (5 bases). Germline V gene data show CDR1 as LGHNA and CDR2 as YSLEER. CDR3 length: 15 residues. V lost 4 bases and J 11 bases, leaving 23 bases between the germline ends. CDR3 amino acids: CASSLEEFGGREAFF. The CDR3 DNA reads TGCGCCAGCAGCCTAGAGGAGTTCGGGGGGAGAGAGGCTTTCTTT.

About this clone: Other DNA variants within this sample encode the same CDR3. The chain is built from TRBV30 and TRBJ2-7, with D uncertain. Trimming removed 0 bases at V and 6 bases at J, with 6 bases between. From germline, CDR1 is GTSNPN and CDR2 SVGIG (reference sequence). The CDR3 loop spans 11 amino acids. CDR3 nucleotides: TGTGCCTGGAGTGTGATAGGCGAGCAGTACTTC. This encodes CAWSVIGEQYF.

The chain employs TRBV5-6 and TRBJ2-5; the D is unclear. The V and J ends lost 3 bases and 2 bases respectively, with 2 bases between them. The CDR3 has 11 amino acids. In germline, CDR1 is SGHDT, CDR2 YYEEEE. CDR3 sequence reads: CASSWQETQYF. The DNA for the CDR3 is TGTGCCAGCAGCTGGCAAGAGACCCAGTACTTC. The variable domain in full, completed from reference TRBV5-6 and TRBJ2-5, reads DAGVTQSPTHLIKTRGQQVTLRCSPKSGHDTVSWYQQALGQGPQFIFQYYEEEERQRGNFPDRFSGHQFPNYSSELNVNALLLGDSALYLCASSWQETQYFGPGTRLLVL.

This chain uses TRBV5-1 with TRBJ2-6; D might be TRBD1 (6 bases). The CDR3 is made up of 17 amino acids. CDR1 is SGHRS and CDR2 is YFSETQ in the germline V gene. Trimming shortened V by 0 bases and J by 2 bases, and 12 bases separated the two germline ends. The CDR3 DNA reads TGCGCCAGCAGCTTGGGGACAGCGCTGCCTGGGGCCAACGTCCTGACTTTC. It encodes CASSLGTALPGANVLTF.

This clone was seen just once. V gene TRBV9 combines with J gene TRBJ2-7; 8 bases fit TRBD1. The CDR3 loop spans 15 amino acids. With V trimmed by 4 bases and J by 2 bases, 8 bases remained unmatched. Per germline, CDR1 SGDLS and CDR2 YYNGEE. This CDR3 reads CASSPGWDRTYEQYF. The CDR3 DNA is TGTGCCAGCAGCCCAGGGTGGGACAGGACCTACGAGCAGTACTTC.

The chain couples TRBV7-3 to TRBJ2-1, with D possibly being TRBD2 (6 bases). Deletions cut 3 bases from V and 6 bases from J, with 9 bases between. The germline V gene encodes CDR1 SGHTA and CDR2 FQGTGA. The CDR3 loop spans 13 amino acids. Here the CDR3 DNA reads TGTGCCAGCAGCTTCGGGAGCCCCAATGAGCAGTTCTTC. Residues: CASSFGSPNEQFF.

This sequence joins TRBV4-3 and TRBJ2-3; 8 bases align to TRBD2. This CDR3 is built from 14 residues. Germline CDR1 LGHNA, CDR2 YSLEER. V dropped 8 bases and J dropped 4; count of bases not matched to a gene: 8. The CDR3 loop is CASAPGRAADTQYF. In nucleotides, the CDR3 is TGCGCCAGCGCCCCCGGGAGGGCCGCAGATACGCAGTATTTT.

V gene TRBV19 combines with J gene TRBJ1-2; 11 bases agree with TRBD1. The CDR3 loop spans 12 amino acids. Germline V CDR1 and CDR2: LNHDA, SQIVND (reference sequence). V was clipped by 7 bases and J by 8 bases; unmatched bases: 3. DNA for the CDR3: TGTGCCAGTATGGGACAGGGGGACGGCTACACCTTC. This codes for CASMGQGDGYTF.

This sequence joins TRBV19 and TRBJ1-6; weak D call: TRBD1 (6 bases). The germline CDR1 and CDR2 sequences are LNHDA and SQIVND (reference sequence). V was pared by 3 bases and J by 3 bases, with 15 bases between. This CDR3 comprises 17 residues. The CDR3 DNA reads TGTGCCAGTAGTATGGGTTATCGGGACAACTATAATTCACCCCTCCACTTT. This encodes CASSMGYRDNYNSPLHF.

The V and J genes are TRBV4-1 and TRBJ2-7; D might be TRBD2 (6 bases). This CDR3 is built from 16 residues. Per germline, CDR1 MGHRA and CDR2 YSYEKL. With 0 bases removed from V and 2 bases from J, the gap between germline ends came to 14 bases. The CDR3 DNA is TGCGCCAGCAGCCAAGACGGCGGGGAGGAGGCCTACGAGCAGTACTTC. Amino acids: CASSQDGGEEAYEQYF.